This T cell receptor beta chain appears in the sequencing data of a study of cytomegalovirus exposure and HLA in healthy donors. Findings and limits, study-wide: Immune exposure information comprised only CMV serostatus. The authors later linked a missense DCLRE1C variant to TCR beta V- and J-gene trimming.

Notes on this clone: Its cognate antigen is unknown.

As for the donors, each was a healthy bone marrow donor. With 5 bases removed from V and 2 bases from J, the gap between germline ends came to 10 bases. The CDR3 covers 13 residues. CDR1 SNHLY and CDR2 FYNNEI come from the germline V gene. The PCR had 60 Vbeta and 13 Jbeta primers. As originally analysed: The authors later counted 75 million to 90 million unique TCR beta chains, some 10 million of them shared. The data were produced by immunoSEQ multiplex PCR, yet TCRdb's version contains in-frame clones alone and is incomplete. D and trimming come from the DNA, and the V and J calls and clone size come from that table. The data hold some 130,000 clones, with 70% to 80% observed a single time.

The specimen was PBMCs. The gene calls are TRBV2 and TRBJ2-7; D is perhaps TRBD1 (6 bases). The source of this sequence is a female donor in good health and CMV-seronegative. The CDR3 DNA sequence: TGTGCCAGCAGTCAGGACAGAACCTACGAGCAGTACTTC. Its protein product is CASSQDRTYEQYF.